Shown below are 9 T cell receptor beta chains from a single sample sequenced in a study of blood T cell repertoires in COVID-19. The data were produced by immunoSEQ multiplex PCR, yet TCRdb's version contains in-frame clones alone and is incomplete. The sample gives about 180,000 clones, about 85% of which show up once; under 6% is in the top ten. Sequences were obtained from peripheral blood. Source of these receptors: a woman aged 50 to 60 with COVID-19, enrolled during active disease.

The rearrangement joins TRBV5-1 to TRBJ2-3, with D maybe TRBD1 (6 bases). This CDR3 is built from 14 residues. Germline assignment: CDR1 SGHRS and CDR2 YFSETQ. Trimming pared 4 bases from V and 8 bases from J, leaving 17 bases between. The DNA of the CDR3 is TGCGCCAGCAGCCTACAGGGAGATACCGGTACGCAGTATTTT. Its translation: CASSLQGDTGTQYF.

This chain uses TRBV7-9 with TRBJ2-5, with 9 positions matching TRBD2. The CDR3 length is 14 residues. Germline lookup yields CDR1 SEHNR and CDR2 FQNEAQ (reference sequence). After removal of 2 bases from V and 4 bases from J, the junction contained 2 bases not matched to a gene. The CDR3 reads CASSLSTSGETQYF. For the CDR3, the DNA is TGTGCCAGCAGCTTATCGACTAGCGGAGAGACCCAGTACTTC.

The chain joins TRBV19 to TRBJ2-6, with D unclear. V was trimmed by 3 bases and J by 2 bases, leaving 8 bases between them. Looked up from germline, CDR1 is LNHDA and CDR2 is SQIVND (reference sequence). The CDR3 is made up of 15 amino acids. CDR3 protein: CASSMEMAGANVLTF. The CDR3 nucleotides read TGTGCCAGTAGTATGGAGATGGCTGGGGCCAACGTCCTGACTTTC.

The V and J genes are TRBV5-1 and TRBJ2-3, with TRBD1 matching 7 bases. V was pared by 3 bases and J by 2 bases, with 3 bases of the junction left unmatched. The CDR3 contains 14 residues. CDR1 is SGHRS, CDR2 YFSETQ, per germline. The DNA for the CDR3 is TGCGCCAGCAGCTCGGACAGGCCCACAGATACGCAGTATTTT. Its translation: CASSSDRPTDTQYF.

The chain couples TRBV12-3 or TRBV12-4 to TRBJ2-5; 7 bases are a match to TRBD2. CDR3 length equals 12 residues. V gave up 5 bases and J gave up 10 bases; unmatched junction bases: 7. The CDR3 DNA is TGTGCCAGCAGTCCCCCCGGGGGGTTCCAGTACTTC. Translating it yields CASSPPGGFQYF.

The J gene is TRBJ1-4, the V gene TRBV6-6, with D perhaps matching TRBD1 (6 bases). CDR1 is MNHNY and CDR2 is SVGAGI in the germline V gene (reference sequence). Trimming took 2 bases from V and 3 from J, leaving 13 bases between them. The CDR3 extends over 16 amino acids. The CDR3 nucleotides are TGTGCCAGCAGTTACACAACAGGGACCCCTAATGAAAAACTGTTTTTT. Encoded protein: CASSYTTGTPNEKLFF.

The genes are TRBV3-1 (or the pseudogene TRBV3-2) and TRBJ2-7, with a possible D match to TRBD2 (6 bases). Trimming removed 4 bases from V and 0 bases from J, with 10 bases in between. The germline gives CDR1 LGHDT, CDR2 YNNKEL (reference sequence). This CDR3 region has 14 residues. The CDR3 is CASSPTSHSYEQYF. The CDR3 DNA reads TGTGCCAGCAGCCCAACTAGCCACTCCTACGAGCAGTACTTC.

The chain employs TRBV29-1 and TRBJ1-2; 8 nucleotides line up with TRBD1. J was trimmed by 4 bases and V by 3 bases; bases with no gene match: 10. Germline V gene sequence: CDR1 SQVTM, CDR2 ANQGSEA. The CDR3 runs 15 residues. Here the CDR3 reads CSVDVGRGRFYGYTF. CDR3 DNA sequence: TGCAGCGTTGACGTGGGCAGGGGGCGTTTCTATGGCTACACCTTC.

The chain employs TRBV7-3 and TRBJ2-3; tentatively, D is TRBD1 (5 bases). The ends were cut back, 4 bases at V and 3 bases at J, with 8 bases in the middle. This CDR3 has 13 residues. Germline CDR1 reads SGHTA; CDR2 reads FQGTGA. The CDR3 here is CASSSWTTDTQYF. The CDR3 DNA follows: TGTGCCAGCAGCTCCTGGACAACAGATACGCAGTATTTT. The whole variable domain, remainder taken from reference TRBV7-3 and TRBJ2-3, is GAGVSQTPSNKVTEKGKYVELRCDPISGHTALYWYRQSLGQGPEFLIYFQGTGAADDSGLPNDRFFAVRPEGSVSTLKIQRTERGDSAVYLCASSSWTTDTQYFGPGTRLTVL.